The entry below describes one T cell receptor (beta chain). Its specificity is unknown. This sample was taken from a study of STAT3 mutations in large granular lymphocyte leukemia. Broader study findings: At least one immunodominant TCR beta clonotype appeared in every T-cell large granular lymphocyte leukemia patient.

Clones were sequenced by immunoSEQ multiplex PCR, and TCRdb holds only the in-frame ones, with some missing. Found here are approximately 10,000 clones, 88% of them singletons; the top ten hold approximately 34%. V was pared by 4 bases and J by 4 bases, with 17 bases between. This CDR3 is built from 15 residues. Germline V gene sequence: CDR1 SGHTS, CDR2 YDEGEE. The TCR was taken from a man in his 60s with T-cell large granular lymphocyte leukemia. Some clones in this sample may be carry-over from other donors' samples. V is TRBV5-8 and J is TRBJ2-5, with D perhaps TRBD2 (7 bases). Sample: peripheral blood mononuclear cells. The chain's CDR3 is CASSNNREGPETQYF. Here the CDR3 DNA reads TGTGCCAGCAGCAACAACAGGGAGGGTCCAGAGACCCAGTACTTC.